This T cell receptor (beta chain) was recovered during a study of control samples from healthy donors and cancer patients. Assay used: immunoSEQ multiplex PCR; TCRdb lists only in-frame clones, some missing. The sample contains around 80,000 clones, nearly 90% of which appear only once. Trimming cost V 5 bases and J 4 bases; bases outside gene matches: 7. This CDR3 has 15 amino acids. Looked up from germline, CDR1 is SGHRS and CDR2 is YFSETQ. Input material: blood. This TCR derives from a man aged 45-60 years in good health. The rearrangement links TRBV5-1 to TRBJ2-1, with 9 bases fitting TRBD2. The DNA of the CDR3 is TGCGCCAGCAGACAGGGACTAGCAACTTACAATGAGCAGTTCTTC. Encoded protein: CASRQGLATYNEQFF. Full variable domain (rest looked up from reference TRBV5-1 and TRBJ2-1): KAGVTQTPRYLIKTRGQQVTLSCSPISGHRSVSWYQQTPGQGLQFLFEYFSETQRNKGNFPGRFSGRQFSNSRSEMNVSTLELGDSALYLCASRQGLATYNEQFFGPGTRLTVL.